Listed here are 18 T cell receptor beta chains from one sample, sequenced in a study of regulatory T cells in long-lasting Graves disease. Assembly of TCR beta libraries relied on iRepertoire HTBI primers together with Arm-PCR of CDR3 regions. Using its own MiXCR run on the multiplex PCR reads, TCRdb lists one record per CDR3 protein. The sample includes some 330,000 distinct CDR3 sequences, less than 30% seen only once; the top ten take around 30%. Sample time point: persistent/refractory GD, antithyroid drugs over 5 years with positive TRAb. PBMC-derived RNA was used for the TCR library. The sequencing used peripheral blood mononuclear cells (PBMCs), collected when the disease was refractory, from a patient treated with antithyroid drugs. These receptors were collected from a woman aged 40 to 55 with Graves disease.

The chain uses TRBV19 and TRBJ1-5, with D possibly being TRBD1 (5 bases). Germline assignment: CDR1 LNHDA and CDR2 SQIVND (reference sequence). The CDR3 covers 15 residues. CDR3 region: CASRHGGGDHQPQHF. In DNA, the CDR3 is TGTGCGAGTCGCCATGGGGGGGGAGACCATCAGCCCCAGCATTTT.

This clonotype was recorded many times. The chain combines TRBV2 with TRBJ2-5; D perhaps matches TRBD2 (6 bases). Germline V gene lookup returns CDR1 SNHLY and CDR2 FYNNEI. The germline V and J ends were trimmed by 1 base and 3 bases, with 15 bases remaining between them. CDR3 length: 16 amino acids. Here the CDR3 reads CASSEGFGVAEETQYF. CDR3 sequence (DNA): TGTGCCAGCAGTGAAGGATTTGGCGTAGCGGAAGAGACCCAGTACTTC.

This clonotype was detected ten times or more. The chain carries TRBV4-1 and TRBJ1-4; D remains unclear. The CDR3 has 13 amino acids. Germline CDR1 is MGHRA and CDR2 is YSYEKL. V lost 1 base, J lost 12 bases, and 12 bases lay in between. This CDR3 is CASSQVKGSELFF. CDR3 nucleotide sequence: TGCGCCAGCAGCCAAGTGAAGGGTAGCGAACTGTTTTTT.

V gene TRBV19 combines with J gene TRBJ1-2; 8 bases line up with TRBD1. The CDR3 covers 13 residues. Per the germline V gene, CDR1 is LNHDA and CDR2 is SQIVND (reference sequence). The trim removed 5 bases at V and 9 bases at J, leaving 8 bases unmatched. The CDR3 bases are TGTGCCAGTAGTTCCGGACAGGGAGCCCGCTACACCTTC. It specifies CASSSGQGARYTF.

The genes are TRBV29-1 and TRBJ2-5; perhaps TRBD1 as D (6 bases). The ends were cut back, 8 bases at V and 3 bases at J, with 13 bases in the middle. The germline V gene has CDR1 SQVTM and CDR2 ANQGSEA. CDR3 size: 12 residues. The CDR3 spells CSLGSGEETQYF. The DNA of the CDR3 is TGCAGCCTCGGATCAGGGGAAGAGACCCAGTACTTC.

This clonotype has ten or more counts. The chain links TRBV10-3 to TRBJ1-2; D remains unclear. The V and J ends lost 0 bases and 8 bases respectively, with 10 bases between them. Germline V gene data show CDR1 as ENHRY and CDR2 as SYGVKD. The CDR3 is made up of 13 amino acids. CDR3 sequence (DNA): TGTGCCATCAGTGAGTCCGATATGAGGGGCTACACCTTC. Translated: CAISESDMRGYTF.

This chain joins TRBV9 and TRBJ2-7; D gene unclear. V gave up 0 bases and J gave up 0 bases, with 13 bases separating them. The CDR3 covers 16 residues. Germline CDR1 SGDLS, CDR2 YYNGEE. The chain's CDR3 is CASSVGPAPSSYEQYF. CDR3 sequence (DNA): TGTGCCAGCAGCGTAGGGCCAGCGCCGAGCTCCTACGAGCAGTACTTC. Full variable domain (rest looked up from reference TRBV9 and TRBJ2-7): DSGVTQTPKHLITATGQRVTLRCSPRSGDLSVYWYQQSLDQGLQFLIQYYNGEERAKGNILERFSAQQFPDLHSELNLSSLELGDSALYFCASSVGPAPSSYEQYFGPGTRLTVT.

This CDR3 is CAISESSKAENTGELFF. Here the CDR3 DNA reads TGTGCCATCAGTGAGTCATCAAAGGCAGAGAACACCGGGGAGCTGTTTTTT. The chain is built from TRBV10-3 and TRBJ2-2; D is uncertain. CDR1 ENHRY and CDR2 SYGVKD come from the germline V gene. The CDR3 covers 17 residues. Trimming cost V 0 bases and J 1 base, with 12 bases left between them.

The V gene is TRBV20-1, the J gene TRBJ1-1, with 9 nucleotides matching TRBD1. The J segment lost 4 bases and the V segment lost 2 bases, leaving 14 bases of the junction unmatched. This CDR3 region has 17 residues. Germline CDR1 and CDR2: DFQATT and SNEGSKA (reference sequence). The CDR3 reads CSARTAGTGRGSTEAFF. The CDR3, as DNA: TGCAGTGCTAGAACCGCCGGGACAGGGCGAGGAAGCACTGAAGCTTTCTTT.

This clonotype appeared a few times. The chain recombines TRBV5-1 with TRBJ2-2; D possibly matches TRBD1 or TRBD2 (5 bases each). V dropped 3 bases and J dropped 3 bases, with 9 bases sitting between them. The CDR3 has 14 residues. Germline loops: CDR1 SGHRS, CDR2 YFSETQ. CDR3 nucleotide sequence: TGCGCCAGCAGCTGGGACGGATACACCGGGGAGCTGTTTTTT. Protein: CASSWDGYTGELFF. Full variable domain (outside the CDR3, taken from reference TRBV5-1 and TRBJ2-2): KAGVTQTPRYLIKTRGQQVTLSCSPISGHRSVSWYQQTPGQGLQFLFEYFSETQRNKGNFPGRFSGRQFSNSRSEMNVSTLELGDSALYLCASSWDGYTGELFFGEGSRLTVL.

This clonotype was observed at least ten times. The CDR3 protein is CASSFGRRGTNEKLFF. CDR3 coding DNA: TGCGCCAGCAGCTTCGGACGGAGAGGGACTAATGAAAAACTGTTTTTT. This chain uses TRBV5-1 with TRBJ1-4, with no clear D. V shed 2 bases and J shed 2 bases, with 13 bases lying between them. Germline assignment: CDR1 SGHRS and CDR2 YFSETQ. The CDR3 contains 16 residues. Full variable domain (outside the CDR3, taken from reference TRBV5-1 and TRBJ1-4): KAGVTQTPRYLIKTRGQQVTLSCSPISGHRSVSWYQQTPGQGLQFLFEYFSETQRNKGNFPGRFSGRQFSNSRSEMNVSTLELGDSALYLCASSFGRRGTNEKLFFGSGTQLSVL.

This rearrangement joins TRBV28 to TRBJ2-1; 7 positions agree with TRBD2. V shed 2 bases and J 0 bases; nucleotides not matched to a gene: 10. The CDR3 runs 18 residues. CDR1 is MDHEN and CDR2 is SYDVKM in the germline V gene. This CDR3 is CASSLRRREPLSYNEQFF. The CDR3 nucleotides are TGTGCCAGCAGTTTACGTAGGCGGGAGCCTCTCTCCTACAATGAGCAGTTCTTC.

The genes are TRBV12-3 or TRBV12-4 and TRBJ1-3; 9 bases align to TRBD1. Unmatched junction bases numbered 8, after V lost 6 bases and J lost 2 bases. The CDR3 is made up of 16 amino acids. Here the CDR3 DNA reads TGTGCCAGCAGGCTCCCACAGGGGGCTCCTGGAAACACCATATATTTT. Protein product: CASRLPQGAPGNTIYF.

The chain has TRBV4-1 and TRBJ1-1, with a weak D call TRBD1 (6 bases). Trimming took 2 bases from V and 4 from J, leaving 17 bases between them. Germline assignment: CDR1 MGHRA and CDR2 YSYEKL. This CDR3 is built from 16 residues. Written as DNA, the CDR3 is TGCGCCAGCAGCCAATATGGATGGAGGGGGGGCACTGAAGCTTTCTTT. Its translation is CASSQYGWRGGTEAFF.

This clonotype was counted at least ten times. The rearrangement joins TRBV28 to TRBJ1-3; tentative D call: TRBD1 (6 bases). Looked up from germline, CDR1 is MDHEN and CDR2 is SYDVKM. V was clipped by 5 bases and J by 0 bases, with 14 bases between them. The CDR3 is made up of 16 amino acids. The CDR3 loop is CASSLAGHRSGNTIYF. In DNA form, the CDR3 reads TGTGCCAGCAGTCTCGCGGGACACCGCTCTGGAAACACCATATATTTT. The full variable domain, completed using reference TRBV28 and TRBJ1-3, is DVKVTQSSRYLVKRTGEKVFLECVQDMDHENMFWYRQDPGLGLRLIYFSYDVKMKEKGDIPEGYSVSREKKERFSLILESASTNQTSMYLCASSLAGHRSGNTIYFGEGSWLTVV.

The CDR3 sequence is CASSRLLGHQETQYF. The CDR3, as DNA: TGTGCCAGCAGCCGCCTCCTGGGCCACCAAGAGACCCAGTACTTC. J is TRBJ2-5 and V is TRBV5-5; D is uncertain. Germline CDR1 SGHKS, CDR2 YYEKEE (reference sequence). This CDR3 is 15 amino acids long. V lost 4 bases, J lost 0 bases, and 13 bases lay in between.

As concerns this clonotype: A read error may be the cause here, since a much bigger clone is one base away. The chain uses TRBV28 and TRBJ1-6; D is ambiguous. Germline V gene sequence: CDR1 MDHEN, CDR2 SYDVKM. V dropped 3 bases and J dropped 7 bases, with 10 bases sitting between them. The CDR3 has 14 residues. CDR3 protein: CASSFSAGNSPLHF. The CDR3 DNA reads TGTGCCAGCAGTTTTTCGGCAGGCAATTCACCCCTCCACTTT. The full variable domain, rest sourced from reference TRBV28 and TRBJ1-6, is DVKVTQSSRYLVKRTGEKVFLECVQDMDHENMFWYRQDPGLGLRLIYFSYDVKMKEKGDIPEGYSVSREKKERFSLILESASTNQTSMYLCASSFSAGNSPLHFGNGTRLTVT.

This clonotype was counted between two and nine times. The chain is built from TRBV27 and TRBJ2-1; D ambiguous. V was pared by 10 bases and J by 4 bases, with 11 bases between. The CDR3 sequence is 12 residues long. The germline CDR1 and CDR2 sequences are MNHEY and SMNVEV (reference sequence). CDR3 sequence reads: CAILSRYNEQFF. CDR3 DNA sequence: TGTGCCATTCTATCTAGGTACAATGAGCAGTTCTTC.